Detailed here is one T cell receptor (beta chain). This CDR3 has 12 residues. V dropped 3 bases and J dropped 14; count of bases not matched to a gene: 7. Germline CDR1 and CDR2: KGHSH and LQKENI. The method was immunoSEQ multiplex PCR; TCRdb's version includes in-frame clones alone and lacks a portion of them. The profile shows about 64,000 clones, approximately 83% of them singletons. This sample was included in a study of blood T cell repertoires in COVID-19. Sequencing input: peripheral blood. V usage is TRBV18 and J usage is TRBJ1-1, with 9 bases lining up with TRBD1. The origin of this receptor is a man aged 35-49 years with acute or convalescent COVID-19. The CDR3 reads CASSPMGQGLFF. In nucleotides, the CDR3 is TGTGCCAGCTCACCGATGGGACAGGGTCTGTTCTTT.